This paragraph covers one TCR beta chain sequence. The data originate from a study of T cell responses to AZD1222 COVID-19 vaccine. Germline trimming cut 0 bases from V and 7 bases from J; bases unmatched to any gene: 10. The CDR3 length is 16 residues. Germline lookup yields CDR1 GTSNPN and CDR2 SVGIG (reference sequence). Repertoires were generated with immunoSEQ multiplex PCR, while TCRdb's copy carries only in-frame clones and drops some. The sample holds approximately 80,000 clones, 75% to 95% seen once. This receptor was obtained from an adult who received the AZD1222 COVID-19 vaccine. Sequenced material: peripheral blood, taken 28 days after the second AZD1222 dose. The V gene is TRBV30, the J gene TRBJ2-1; TRBD1 matches 9 bases. CDR3 sequence: CAWSVWGGTGRNEQFF. In DNA form, the CDR3 reads TGTGCCTGGAGTGTTTGGGGTGGGACAGGGAGGAATGAGCAGTTCTTC.